The 25 T cell receptor beta chains below all came from one sample that was sequenced in a study of cytotoxic CD8 clonotypes in ibrutinib-treated CLL. Repertoires were generated with immunoSEQ multiplex PCR, while TCRdb's copy carries only in-frame clones and drops some. Here the sample spans roughly 250,000 clones, roughly 74% being singletons. Sample: PBMCs, taken after 24 months of ibrutinib treatment. Receptors originate from a human donor with chronic lymphocytic leukemia.

This clone was detected a few times. This specimen includes other DNA sequences encoding the same CDR3. This sequence joins TRBV14 and TRBJ2-7; D uncertain. The V gene's germline CDR1 is SGHDN and CDR2 FVKESK. V lost 0 bases to trimming and J lost 3 bases, with 6 bases between them. The CDR3 length is 13 residues. CDR3 sequence reads: CASSQELVYEQYF. CDR3 DNA: TGTGCCAGCAGCCAAGAACTCGTCTACGAGCAGTACTTC.

This clone was observed a few times. The CDR3 is CASSIDYSEQFF. The CDR3 DNA reads as TGTGCCAGCAGCATAGACTACTCTGAGCAGTTCTTC. The chain couples TRBV5-4 to TRBJ2-1, with D maybe TRBD2 (5 bases). V lost 4 bases to trimming and J lost 9 bases, with 11 bases between them. Germline assignment: CDR1 SGHNT and CDR2 YYREEE (reference sequence). This CDR3 has 12 amino acids. Complete variable domain (other parts from reference TRBV5-4 and TRBJ2-1): ETGVTQSPTHLIKTRGQQVTLRCSSQSGHNTVSWYQQALGQGPQFIFQYYREEENGRGNFPPRFSGLQFPNYSSELNVNALELDDSALYLCASSIDYSEQFFGPGTRLTVL.

This clone was counted a few times. In DNA form, the CDR3 reads TGTGCCAGCAGCCCGCGGGGGAACTATGGCTACACCTTC. Encoded protein: CASSPRGNYGYTF. The V call is TRBV7-8, the J call TRBJ1-2; tentative D call: TRBD1 (5 bases). The CDR3 loop spans 13 amino acids. V lost 5 bases, J lost 2 bases, and 9 bases lay in between. Germline CDR1 SGHVS, CDR2 FQNEAQ.

CDR3 protein: CASSLQGVTEAFF. The CDR3 nucleotides read TGCGCCAGCAGCTTGCAGGGAGTCACTGAAGCTTTCTTT. This rearrangement joins TRBV5-1 to TRBJ1-1, with a tentative D call TRBD1 (5 bases). This CDR3 contains 13 residues. Germline V gives CDR1 SGHRS, CDR2 YFSETQ. V lost 1 base and J lost 4, with 8 bases in between. Full variable domain (outside the CDR3, taken from reference TRBV5-1 and TRBJ1-1): KAGVTQTPRYLIKTRGQQVTLSCSPISGHRSVSWYQQTPGQGLQFLFEYFSETQRNKGNFPGRFSGRQFSNSRSEMNVSTLELGDSALYLCASSLQGVTEAFFGQGTRLTVV.

This chain links TRBV28 with TRBJ2-5, with D maybe TRBD2 (6 bases). The CDR3 spans 17 residues. The V end was cut by 8 bases, the J end by 4 bases, with 26 bases between. Germline V gene lookup returns CDR1 MDHEN and CDR2 SYDVKM. The CDR3 nucleotides read TGTGCCAGCGAAGGCGGCCAGGGACCCGGAGGGGCAGAGACCCAGTACTTC. It specifies CASEGGQGPGGAETQYF.

The CDR3, as DNA: TGTGCCAGCAGCCGGGGACAGGGAGCAGAGACCCAGTACTTC. This sequence encodes CASSRGQGAETQYF. The chain is built from TRBV11-2 and TRBJ2-5; the match to TRBD1 covers 9 bases. The CDR3 consists of 14 residues. The V segment lost 5 bases and the J segment 4 bases; nucleotides outside the gene matches: 5. CDR1 SGHAT and CDR2 FQNNGV come from the germline V gene.

J is TRBJ2-2 and V is TRBV6-5, with D perhaps TRBD2 (5 bases). CDR1 is MNHEY and CDR2 is SVGAGI in the germline V gene. CDR3 length equals 13 residues. Trimming removed 6 bases at V and 5 bases at J, with 10 bases between. The CDR3 sequence: CASRVPGTGELFF. The CDR3 coding sequence is TGTGCCAGCAGGGTCCCGGGAACCGGGGAGCTGTTTTTT.

The chain combines TRBV30 with TRBJ2-1, with 14 bases identical to TRBD2. The CDR3 has 16 amino acids. The V segment lost 3 bases and the J segment 6 bases; nucleotides outside the gene matches: 7. CDR1 is GTSNPN and CDR2 is SVGIG in the germline V gene (reference sequence). The DNA of the CDR3 is TGTGCCTGGAGCGGGACTAGCGGGAGTAAAGGCAATGAGCAGTTCTTC. This translates into CAWSGTSGSKGNEQFF.

This chain connects TRBV5-1 to TRBJ2-5; 8 nucleotides line up with TRBD1. After removal of 6 bases from V and 2 bases from J, the junction contained 6 bases not matched to a gene. Germline-derived CDR1 and CDR2 are SGHRS and YFSETQ. This CDR3 is built from 14 residues. The CDR3 protein is CASTIGQGQETQYF. CDR3 DNA: TGCGCCAGCACCATTGGACAGGGACAAGAGACCCAGTACTTC.

This clone occurred a few times. Other DNA sequences in this sample translate to the same CDR3. J is TRBJ2-7 and V is TRBV28; D is unclear. The CDR3 runs 12 residues. The V end lost 4 bases, the J end lost 3 bases, and 7 bases lay between the germline ends. CDR1 and CDR2 (germline): MDHEN, SYDVKM. CDR3 loop: CASSSQSYEQYF. For the CDR3, the DNA is TGTGCCAGCAGTTCCCAGAGCTACGAGCAGTACTTC.

This chain connects TRBV28 to TRBJ1-1; possible D gene TRBD1, 6 bases. Per the germline V gene, CDR1 is MDHEN and CDR2 is SYDVKM. This CDR3 region has 14 residues. V was trimmed by 6 bases and J by 7 bases, leaving 18 bases between them. CDR3 coding DNA: TGTGCCAGCAGGCTGACAGGACCAAATTATGAAGCTTTCTTT. Its protein is CASRLTGPNYEAFF.

The chain joins TRBV7-8 to TRBJ2-7; 12 nucleotides agree with TRBD2. CDR1 SGHVS and CDR2 FQNEAQ come from the germline V gene. The CDR3 consists of 16 residues. V dropped 5 bases and J dropped 7; count of bases not matched to a gene: 12. CDR3 protein: CASSETLLAGGDEQYF. CDR3 nucleotides: TGTGCCAGCAGCGAAACCCTTCTAGCGGGAGGGGATGAGCAGTACTTC.

CDR3 DNA sequence: TGCGCCAGCAGCCAAGAACCTGGGACAGGGGCCGCCAATGAGCAGTTCTTC. Encoded protein: CASSQEPGTGAANEQFF. This chain links TRBV4-3 with TRBJ2-1, with TRBD1 identical over 10 bases. Germline-derived CDR1 and CDR2 are LGHNA and YSLEER. This CDR3 has 17 residues. The V gene end was trimmed by 0 bases and the J gene end by 6 bases; junction bases not matched to a gene: 8.

The chain employs TRBV27 and TRBJ1-4; no reliable D call. Germline V CDR1 and CDR2: MNHEY, SMNVEV (reference sequence). The CDR3 totals 14 residues. Trimming removed 8 bases from V and 7 bases from J, with 17 bases in between. The DNA of the CDR3 is TGTGCCAGCGGTCGTTTGGGAGGGAGTGAAAAACTGTTTTTT. Encoded protein: CASGRLGGSEKLFF.

This rearrangement joins TRBV4-3 to TRBJ2-3, with a possible D match to TRBD2 (5 bases). Germline lookup yields CDR1 LGHNA and CDR2 YSLEER. Trimming removed 1 base at V and 1 base at J, with 9 bases between. The CDR3 length is 15 residues. CDR3 sequence (DNA): TGCGCCAGCAGCCAAGCTGAGGGCGGCACAGATACGCAGTATTTT. Its protein product is CASSQAEGGTDTQYF.

The V call is TRBV7-6, the J call TRBJ2-1; 11 nucleotides align to TRBD2. The germline V gene has CDR1 SGHVS and CDR2 FNYEAQ. The CDR3 contains 16 residues. Trimming at V came to 4 bases and at J to 7 bases, leaving 9 bases not matched to a gene. CDR3 DNA sequence: TGTGCCAGCAGCTCGATACTAGCGGGAGTGGGGAATGAGCAGTTCTTC. It codes for CASSSILAGVGNEQFF.

The chain carries TRBV6-5 and TRBJ1-2; D not resolved. Germline V lookup: CDR1 MNHEY, CDR2 SVGAGI. V lost 2 bases and J 6 bases, leaving 10 bases between the germline ends. The CDR3 is made up of 13 amino acids. CDR3 loop: CASSYIKADGYTF. The CDR3 DNA sequence: TGTGCCAGCAGTTACATTAAAGCGGATGGCTACACCTTC.

In its sample, this clone was seen a few times. The gene calls are TRBV15 and TRBJ1-2; 8 bases agree with TRBD1. The CDR3 totals 16 residues. Germline loops: CDR1 LNHNV, CDR2 YYDKDF (reference sequence). The ends lost 0 bases at V and 7 bases at J; junction bases unmatched: 10. DNA of the CDR3: TGTGCCACCAGCAGAGATCAGTCGCCAGGGGGCCTTGGCTACACCTTC. This codes for CATSRDQSPGGLGYTF.

The chain combines TRBV29-1 with TRBJ2-1; 8 bases agree with TRBD2. The length of the CDR3 is 14 residues. J was trimmed by 10 bases and V by 4 bases; bases with no gene match: 12. Germline-derived CDR1 and CDR2 are SQVTM and ANQGSEA. The CDR3 protein is CSVAGTRGYSEQFF. The CDR3 DNA reads as TGCAGCGTTGCCGGGACTAGGGGGTACAGCGAGCAGTTCTTC.

The chain carries TRBV18 and TRBJ2-1, with 14 bases aligning to TRBD2. This CDR3 is built from 16 residues. Germline V gives CDR1 KGHSH, CDR2 LQKENI. J gave up 10 bases and V 0 bases, and 5 bases lay outside the gene matches. CDR3 in DNA: TGTGCCAGCTCACCACCCCAGGGACTAGCGGGAGCAGAGCAGTTCTTC. Residues: CASSPPQGLAGAEQFF.

The V gene is TRBV29-1, the J gene TRBJ2-7; D is perhaps TRBD2 (5 bases). Trimming left V 5 bases short and J 0 bases short, with 14 bases between. This CDR3 is 14 amino acids long. CDR1 SQVTM and CDR2 ANQGSEA come from the germline V gene. The DNA of the CDR3 is TGCAGCGTTTTTGTCGGGATCAGCTCCTACGAGCAGTACTTC. Protein sequence: CSVFVGISSYEQYF.

The chain has TRBV18 and TRBJ1-1; no reliable D call. With 4 bases removed from V and 4 bases from J, the gap between germline ends came to 10 bases. CDR1 is KGHSH and CDR2 is LQKENI in the germline V gene. CDR3 length: 13 residues. CDR3 nucleotide sequence: TGTGCCAGCTCACTGGAGTCGGGCACTGAAGCTTTCTTT. It codes for CASSLESGTEAFF.

This clone has a handful of counts. This chain uses TRBV28 with TRBJ1-1; D ambiguous. Trimming left V 3 bases short and J 0 bases short, with 8 bases between. Germline loops: CDR1 MDHEN, CDR2 SYDVKM. This CDR3 has 14 residues. CDR3 DNA sequence: TGTGCCAGCAGTTTCGGGAGCATGAACACTGAAGCTTTCTTT. This sequence encodes CASSFGSMNTEAFF.

The chain recombines TRBV5-1 with TRBJ2-2; weak D call: TRBD1 (5 bases). The germline CDR1 and CDR2 sequences are SGHRS and YFSETQ. The CDR3 loop spans 13 amino acids. Between the trimmed V and J ends, which lost 4 bases and 6 bases, there was a span of 10 bases. CDR3: CASSPDTPGELFF. The CDR3 bases are TGCGCCAGCAGCCCGGACACCCCCGGGGAGCTGTTTTTT. Variable domain in full (rest from reference TRBV5-1 and TRBJ2-2): KAGVTQTPRYLIKTRGQQVTLSCSPISGHRSVSWYQQTPGQGLQFLFEYFSETQRNKGNFPGRFSGRQFSNSRSEMNVSTLELGDSALYLCASSPDTPGELFFGEGSRLTVL.

This chain joins TRBV20-1 and TRBJ1-4; the D is unclear. From germline, CDR1 is DFQATT and CDR2 SNEGSKA (reference sequence). Trimming shortened V by 6 bases and J by 4 bases, and 6 bases separated the two germline ends. The CDR3 has 11 amino acids. The CDR3 DNA is TGCAGTGCGCCACATAATGAAAAACTGTTTTTT. Translation: CSAPHNEKLFF.